These 15 T cell receptor beta chains originate from one sample sequenced in a study of CD8 T cells in Susac syndrome. When the RNA was reverse transcribed, random hexamers were used with an input of roughly 0.45 to 1 ug. TCRdb used MiXCR to reprocess the immunoSEQ multiplex PCR reads, holding one entry per CDR3 protein. The sample carries roughly 89,000 distinct CDR3 sequences, roughly 95% recorded once. The sequencing input was CD8+ T cells from PBMCs. The origin of the receptors is a human donor with Susac syndrome.

The rearrangement links TRBV27 to TRBJ2-6; D gene uncertain. V was clipped by 6 bases and J by 7 bases, with 16 bases between them. This CDR3 spans 15 amino acids. CDR1 is MNHEY, CDR2 SMNVEV, per germline (reference sequence). Here the CDR3 DNA reads TGTGCCAGCAGCTTAAGCTCCTCGGTAGCCAACGTCCTGACTTTC. Amino acid sequence: CASSLSSSVANVLTF.

V and J are TRBV20-1 and TRBJ2-7, with TRBD2 as a possible D gene (6 bases). The CDR3 covers 16 residues. Germline-derived CDR1 and CDR2 are DFQATT and SNEGSKA (reference sequence). V was clipped by 0 bases and J by 3 bases, with 18 bases between them. This chain's CDR3 is CSARDPGTYRLYEQYF. DNA for the CDR3: TGCAGTGCTAGAGATCCTGGGACTTATCGCCTCTACGAGCAGTACTTC.

V is TRBV6-5 and J is TRBJ2-1, with 11 positions matching TRBD1. The CDR3 totals 15 residues. Looked up from germline, CDR1 is MNHEY and CDR2 is SVGAGI. The V segment lost 1 base and the J segment 8 bases; nucleotides outside the gene matches: 4. CDR3: CASSYWTGGLDEQFF. Written as DNA, the CDR3 is TGTGCCAGCAGTTACTGGACAGGGGGCTTGGATGAGCAGTTCTTC.

The chain combines TRBV7-9 with TRBJ2-5; 8 bases are shared with TRBD1. This CDR3 spans 14 amino acids. Trimming cost V 6 bases and J 1 base; bases outside gene matches: 4. Germline loops: CDR1 SEHNR, CDR2 FQNEAQ (reference sequence). As DNA, the CDR3 is TGTGCCAGCAGACCCGACAGGGGCCAAGAGACCCAGTACTTC. Its translation is CASRPDRGQETQYF.

This chain uses TRBV20-1 with TRBJ2-5; D perhaps matches TRBD2 (5 bases). Deletions cut 6 bases from V and 3 bases from J, with 17 bases between. The CDR3 runs to 14 residues. Germline values: CDR1 DFQATT, CDR2 SNEGSKA (reference sequence). CDR3: CSAHRVGEKETQYF. Written as DNA, the CDR3 is TGCAGTGCCCACCGGGTGGGAGAAAAAGAGACCCAGTACTTC.

For the CDR3, the DNA is TGCAGTGCTAGGACTAGCGGACCCTACAATGAGCAGTTCTTC. Translating it yields CSARTSGPYNEQFF. The rearrangement joins TRBV20-1 to TRBJ2-1; 9 nucleotides match TRBD2. The CDR3 has 14 amino acids. The V gene's germline CDR1 is DFQATT and CDR2 SNEGSKA (reference sequence). V lost 3 bases, J lost 2 bases, and 2 bases stayed unmatched.

This chain uses TRBV29-1 with TRBJ2-1; tentatively, D is TRBD1 (6 bases). In germline, CDR1 is SQVTM, CDR2 ANQGSEA. Trimming shortened V by 6 bases and J by 6 bases, and 15 bases separated the two germline ends. This CDR3 contains 13 residues. CDR3 bases: TGCAGCGTACCTGACAGGCAGCGCAATGAGCAGTTCTTC. Translating gives CSVPDRQRNEQFF.

The chain recombines TRBV24-1 with TRBJ2-7; D is perhaps TRBD1 (6 bases). The CDR3 totals 13 residues. Germline V gives CDR1 KGHDR, CDR2 SFDVKD. V was shortened by 5 bases and J by 3 bases, with 10 bases between the two germline ends. CDR3 protein: CATSATRGYEQYF. Here the CDR3 DNA reads TGTGCCACCAGTGCCACCAGGGGCTACGAGCAGTACTTC.

This sequence joins TRBV19 and TRBJ2-1; 10 bases are a match to TRBD1. J gave up 8 bases and V 8 bases, and 9 bases lay outside the gene matches. The CDR3 runs to 14 residues. Germline CDR1 reads LNHDA; CDR2 reads SQIVND (reference sequence). The CDR3 sequence: CASVLGTGDHEQFF. The CDR3 DNA sequence: TGTGCCAGTGTTTTGGGGACAGGGGACCATGAGCAGTTCTTC. The whole variable domain, filled in from reference TRBV19 and TRBJ2-1, reads DGGITQSPKYLFRKEGQNVTLSCEQNLNHDAMYWYRQDPGQGLRLIYYSQIVNDFQKGDIAEGYSVSREKKESFPLTVTSAQKNPTAFYLCASVLGTGDHEQFFGPGTRLTVL.

This sequence joins TRBV20-1 and TRBJ2-1, with 9 positions matching TRBD1. The CDR3 consists of 19 residues. V shed 0 bases, J shed 4 bases, and the junction held 16 bases outside the gene matches. Germline assignment: CDR1 DFQATT and CDR2 SNEGSKA (reference sequence). This CDR3 is CSARDGGTGLISAYNEQFF. The CDR3 nucleotides read TGCAGTGCTAGAGATGGCGGGACAGGGTTAATATCAGCGTACAATGAGCAGTTCTTC.

The V and J genes are TRBV6-5 and TRBJ2-5; 7 nucleotides match TRBD1. Germline V gene data show CDR1 as MNHEY and CDR2 as SVGAGI. The ends lost 8 bases at V and 4 bases at J; junction bases unmatched: 10. The CDR3 runs 14 residues. CDR3 sequence reads: CASSGQTDGETQYF. CDR3 bases: TGTGCCAGCTCGGGACAGACCGACGGAGAGACCCAGTACTTC.

The rearrangement uses TRBV30 and TRBJ2-1; TRBD2 matches 9 bases. The CDR3 has 14 amino acids. CDR1 is GTSNPN and CDR2 is SVGIG in the germline V gene (reference sequence). With V trimmed by 0 bases and J by 8 bases, 5 bases remained unmatched. CDR3 sequence (DNA): TGTGCCTGGAGTGTGGGTAGCGGGAGTGATGAGCAGTTCTTC. Encoded protein: CAWSVGSGSDEQFF. The full variable domain, in which reference TRBV30 and TRBJ2-1 provide the parts outside the CDR3, is SQTIHQWPATLVQPVGSPLSLECTVEGTSNPNLYWYRQAAGRGLQLLFYSVGIGQISSEVPQNLSASRPQDRQFILSSKKLLLSDSGFYLCAWSVGSGSDEQFFGPGTRLTVL.

This clonotype was found once. The rearrangement joins TRBV15 to TRBJ2-3, with D possibly TRBD1 on 6 matching bases. This CDR3 is 15 amino acids long. V lost 3 bases, J lost 5 bases, and 15 bases lay in between. CDR1 is LNHNV, CDR2 YYDKDF, per germline (reference sequence). CDR3 loop: CATSSSGDIGDTQYF. In nucleotides, the CDR3 is TGTGCCACCAGCAGTAGTGGGGACATAGGAGATACGCAGTATTTT. The whole variable domain, remainder taken from reference TRBV15 and TRBJ2-3, is DAMVIQNPRYQVTQFGKPVTLSCSQTLNHNVMYWYQQKSSQAPKLLFHYYDKDFNNEADTPDNFQSRRPNTSFCFLDIRSPGLGDTAMYLCATSSSGDIGDTQYFGPGTRLTVL.

This chain joins TRBV29-1 and TRBJ1-1; tentative D call: TRBD1 (6 bases). Trimming stripped 3 bases from V and 2 bases from J, with 7 bases between. Germline CDR1 is SQVTM and CDR2 is ANQGSEA. The CDR3 has 12 amino acids. CDR3 in amino acids: CSVDRGNTEAFF. In DNA form, the CDR3 reads TGCAGCGTTGACAGGGGCAACACTGAAGCTTTCTTT.

J is TRBJ1-1 and V is TRBV13, with D unresolved. The V gene lost 0 bases and the J gene lost 3 bases, with 14 bases spanning the gap. CDR1 PRHDT and CDR2 FYEKMQ come from the germline V gene (reference sequence). CDR3 size: 16 residues. CDR3 nucleotides: TGTGCCAGCAGCTTAGGCCTCAAGCCCGGGGACACTGAAGCTTTCTTT. This encodes CASSLGLKPGDTEAFF.